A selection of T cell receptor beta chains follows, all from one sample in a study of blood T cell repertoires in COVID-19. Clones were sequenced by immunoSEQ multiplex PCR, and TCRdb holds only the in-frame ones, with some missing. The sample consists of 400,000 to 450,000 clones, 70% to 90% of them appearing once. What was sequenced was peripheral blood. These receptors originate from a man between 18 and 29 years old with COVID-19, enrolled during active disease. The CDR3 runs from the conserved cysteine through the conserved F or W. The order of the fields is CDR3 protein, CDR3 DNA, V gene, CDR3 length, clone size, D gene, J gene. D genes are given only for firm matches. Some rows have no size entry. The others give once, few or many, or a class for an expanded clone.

CASSPMASGPQETQYF	TGTGCCAGCAGCCCAATGGCTAGCGGGCCCCAAGAGACCCAGTACTTC	TRBV11-3	16	NA	TRBD2	TRBJ2-5
CASSNIAGGPYEQFF	TGTGCCAGCAGCAATATAGCGGGAGGGCCTTATGAGCAGTTCTTC	TRBV25-1	15	few	TRBD2	TRBJ2-1
CASRGRGPGYGYTF	TGTGCCAGCCGGGGAAGGGGGCCGGGCTATGGCTACACCTTC	TRBV6-5	14	once	TRBD1	TRBJ1-2
CASSLEAGQTTDTQYF	TGTGCCAGCAGCTTAGAGGCGGGACAGACCACAGATACGCAGTATTTT	TRBV7-6	16	NA	NA	TRBJ2-3
CASSWLAGLEFF	TGTGCCAGCAGCTGGTTAGCGGGCCTTGAGTTCTTC	TRBV5-6	12	NA	TRBD2	TRBJ2-1
CASSIGGQGTEAFF	TGTGCCAGTAGTATAGGGGGGCAGGGCACTGAAGCTTTCTTT	TRBV19	14	once	NA	TRBJ1-1
CASSYSAQMNTEAFF	TGTGCCAGCAGTTACTCGGCACAGATGAACACTGAAGCTTTCTTT	TRBV6-5	15	NA	NA	TRBJ1-1
CASSTPEGGGQQETQYF	TGTGCCAGCAGCACCCCAGAAGGCGGGGGGCAACAAGAGACCCAGTACTTC	TRBV11-2	17	NA	TRBD2	TRBJ2-5
CASSGPRGYEQYF	TGCGCCAGCAGTGGTCCCAGGGGCTACGAGCAGTACTTC	TRBV10-1	13	NA	NA	TRBJ2-7
CATGQGFIAKNIQYF	TGTGCCACGGGACAGGGTTTTATAGCCAAAAACATTCAGTACTTC	TRBV2	15	NA	TRBD1	TRBJ2-4
CASSSGTSGRPYNEQFF	TGCGCCAGCAGCTCCGGGACTAGCGGGCGCCCCTACAATGAGCAGTTCTTC	TRBV10-1	17	NA	TRBD2	TRBJ2-1
CASRAGEGNTIYF	TGTGCCAGCAGGGCAGGGGAAGGAAACACCATATATTTT	TRBV12-3/TRBV12-4	13	NA	NA	TRBJ1-3
CASSPTGDTEAFF	TGCGCCAGCAGTCCCACGGGGGACACTGAAGCTTTCTTT	TRBV5-1	13	NA	NA	TRBJ1-1
CASESSGAYEQYF	TGTGCCAGCGAATCTAGCGGGGCTTACGAGCAGTACTTC	TRBV6-5	13	NA	TRBD2	TRBJ2-7
CASSLGQDQETQYF	TGTGCCAGCAGCTTGGGGCAAGACCAAGAGACCCAGTACTTC	TRBV5-4	14	NA	NA	TRBJ2-5
CASSRQGLETQYF	TGTGCCAGTAGTCGTCAGGGATTGGAGACCCAGTACTTC	TRBV19	13	NA	NA	TRBJ2-5
CASTHQGANSPLHF	TGTGCCAGTACCCACCAGGGGGCGAATTCACCCCTCCACTTT	TRBV19	14	few	TRBD1	TRBJ1-6
CASRRADEQYF	TGTGCCAGCAGGCGGGCCGACGAGCAGTACTTC	TRBV6-5	11	once	NA	TRBJ2-7
CASSPASGATIYNEQFF	TGTGCCAGCAGCCCCGCTAGCGGGGCGACGATCTACAATGAGCAGTTCTTC	TRBV7-8	17	NA	TRBD2	TRBJ2-1
CASSWGQGIRNYNEQFF	TGTGCCAGCAGCTGGGGACAGGGGATCAGGAACTACAATGAGCAGTTCTTC	TRBV5-8	17	NA	TRBD1	TRBJ2-1
CASSQEDRVSYEQYF	TGCGCCAGCAGCCAAGAGGACAGGGTAAGCTACGAGCAGTACTTC	TRBV4-1	15	NA	TRBD1	TRBJ2-7
CAISELSGQIQETQYF	TGTGCCATCAGTGAGCTATCCGGACAAATCCAAGAGACCCAGTACTTC	TRBV10-3	16	NA	NA	TRBJ2-5
CASSIVAGGLYNEQFF	TGTGCCAGTAGTATAGTAGCGGGAGGACTCTACAATGAGCAGTTCTTC	TRBV19	16	NA	TRBD2	TRBJ2-1
CASSLGISGDIQYF	TGTGCCAGCAGCTTAGGAATTTCAGGGGACATTCAGTACTTC	TRBV13	14	NA	NA	TRBJ2-4
CASKAGGPDTQYF	TGCGCCAGCAAGGCGGGGGGGCCAGATACGCAGTATTTT	TRBV10-2	13	NA	TRBD2	TRBJ2-3